This T cell receptor beta chain originates from a study of T cell responses to AZD1222 COVID-19 vaccine. For the study at large: Both about-4-week and about-12-week second-dose recipients were combined. General observations from the study: Spike was spanned by vaccine-associated CD4 TCRs, which were dominant at 160-218 and 743-854. Spike-specific TCR breadth rose after two AZD1222 doses, and depth rose as well.

Losses at the gene ends were 5 bases for V and 8 bases for J; bases not matched to a gene: 1. This CDR3 spans 13 amino acids. Germline lookup yields CDR1 MNHEY and CDR2 SMNVEV (reference sequence). A remark on this clone: Its target is unknown.

The table came from immunoSEQ multiplex PCR; TCRdb's copy has only in-frame clones and leaves some out. The profile covers some 120,000 clones, with approximately 90% appearing a single time and approximately 1.6% taken by the ten largest. The specimen was peripheral blood, collected on day 0 of AZD1222 vaccination. The V call is TRBV27, the J call TRBJ1-6, with 9 nucleotides matching TRBD1. The clonotype comes from an adult in good health. In DNA form, the CDR3 reads TGTGCCAGCAGTGGGGACAGGGATTCACCCCTCCACTTT. Translating it yields CASSGDRDSPLHF.